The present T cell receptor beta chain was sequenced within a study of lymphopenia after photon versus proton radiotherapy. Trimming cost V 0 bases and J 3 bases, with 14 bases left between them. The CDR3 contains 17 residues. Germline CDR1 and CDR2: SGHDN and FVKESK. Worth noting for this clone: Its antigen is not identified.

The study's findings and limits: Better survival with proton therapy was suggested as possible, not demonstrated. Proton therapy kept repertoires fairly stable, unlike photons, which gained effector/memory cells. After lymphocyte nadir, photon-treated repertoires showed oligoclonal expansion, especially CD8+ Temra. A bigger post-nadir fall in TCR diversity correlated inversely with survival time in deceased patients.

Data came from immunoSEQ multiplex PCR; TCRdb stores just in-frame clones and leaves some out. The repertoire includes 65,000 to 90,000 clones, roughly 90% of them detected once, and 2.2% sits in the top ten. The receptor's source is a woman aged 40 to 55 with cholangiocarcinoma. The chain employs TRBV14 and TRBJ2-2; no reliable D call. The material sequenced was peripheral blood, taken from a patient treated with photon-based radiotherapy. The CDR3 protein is CASSQEDSPPYTGELFF. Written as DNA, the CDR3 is TGTGCCAGCAGCCAAGAAGATTCCCCTCCATACACCGGGGAGCTGTTTTTT.